This T cell receptor beta chain came from a study of siplizumab effects on memory and regulatory T cells. Measured with immunoSEQ multiplex PCR; TCRdb has only the in-frame clones, and not every one. The repertoire holds approximately 90,000 clones, with 94% as singletons. The length of the CDR3 is 14 residues. V gave up 5 bases and J gave up 3 bases, with 13 bases separating them. The germline CDR1 and CDR2 sequences are SEHNR and FQNEAQ (reference sequence). V is TRBV7-9 and J is TRBJ1-1; no firm D call. This TCR was recovered from a human donor in good health. The sample taken for sequencing was non-Treg CD4+ T cells sorted from blood. The CDR3 spells CASSRSGVHTEAFF. The DNA for the CDR3 is TGTGCCAGCAGCCGGAGCGGTGTACACACTGAAGCTTTCTTT.